A selection of T cell receptor beta chains follows, all from one sample in a study of cytomegalovirus exposure and HLA in healthy donors. Only in-frame clones appear in the TCRdb table, and some are missing; sequencing was by immunoSEQ multiplex PCR. The table lists some 120,000 clones, roughly 78% of them singletons. Sample: PBMCs. The receptors derive from a man in his thirties or forties in good health and CMV-seronegative. Both conserved end residues are part of each CDR3. Each record gives: J gene, D gene, V gene, CDR3 protein. D genes are given only for firm matches.

j_gene: TRBJ2-7
d_gene: TRBD1
v_gene: TRBV7-9
CDR3aa: CASSLAVAGGVDEQYF

j_gene: TRBJ1-2
d_gene: TRBD1
v_gene: TRBV19
CDR3aa: CASSTQGAPNYGYTF

j_gene: TRBJ2-7
d_gene: TRBD1
v_gene: TRBV11-3
CDR3aa: CASSPAGTGDNEQYF

j_gene: TRBJ2-5
d_gene: NA
v_gene: TRBV28
CDR3aa: CASSLRPQGRETQYF

j_gene: TRBJ1-3
d_gene: TRBD1
v_gene: TRBV28
CDR3aa: CASSLSLGQGTGNTIYF

j_gene: TRBJ2-3
d_gene: NA
v_gene: TRBV19
CDR3aa: CATQTERSDTQYF

j_gene: TRBJ2-7
d_gene: TRBD2
v_gene: TRBV29-1
CDR3aa: CSAKTWTREKNEQYF

j_gene: TRBJ1-5
d_gene: TRBD1
v_gene: TRBV19
CDR3aa: CASEDRGGQPQHF

j_gene: TRBJ1-2
d_gene: NA
v_gene: TRBV6-1
CDR3aa: CASSDYGRGGGYPF

j_gene: TRBJ2-1
d_gene: NA
v_gene: TRBV7-2
CDR3aa: CASSLGTSTSYNEQFF

j_gene: TRBJ1-5
d_gene: NA
v_gene: TRBV28
CDR3aa: CASRGGGSNQPQHF

j_gene: TRBJ2-2
d_gene: NA
v_gene: TRBV27
CDR3aa: CASQLNWGLHTGELFF

j_gene: TRBJ2-6
d_gene: NA
v_gene: TRBV5-4
CDR3aa: CASSWGRSVGANVLTF

j_gene: TRBJ2-3
d_gene: NA
v_gene: TRBV9
CDR3aa: CASSGGDGDTQYF

j_gene: TRBJ2-1
d_gene: TRBD2
v_gene: TRBV15
CDR3aa: CATSRAPSGSGYNEQFF

j_gene: TRBJ1-5
d_gene: TRBD1
v_gene: TRBV2
CDR3aa: CASSSWDSSTQPQHF

j_gene: TRBJ1-5
d_gene: NA
v_gene: TRBV19
CDR3aa: CASSKGIAGTSNQPQHF

j_gene: TRBJ2-7
d_gene: TRBD1
v_gene: TRBV27
CDR3aa: CASRWDRGGYEQYF

j_gene: TRBJ2-5
d_gene: NA
v_gene: TRBV15
CDR3aa: CATSRSRLEETQYF

j_gene: TRBJ2-3
d_gene: TRBD2
v_gene: TRBV5-1
CDR3aa: CASGGGRATDTQYF

j_gene: NA
d_gene: NA
v_gene: TRBV7-2
CDR3aa: CASSLYPSSYEQYF

j_gene: TRBJ1-5
d_gene: TRBD1
v_gene: TRBV27
CDR3aa: CASRRQGTQNQPQNF

j_gene: TRBJ2-7
d_gene: TRBD2
v_gene: TRBV9
CDR3aa: CASSETSVHEQYF

j_gene: TRBJ2-7
d_gene: TRBD1
v_gene: TRBV19
CDR3aa: CASSLGTGSYEQYF

j_gene: TRBJ2-6
d_gene: NA
v_gene: TRBV7-2
CDR3aa: CASSPAGSLSGANVLTF

j_gene: TRBJ1-1
d_gene: NA
v_gene: TRBV27
CDR3aa: CASSTGLAEAFF

j_gene: TRBJ1-5
d_gene: NA
v_gene: TRBV19
CDR3aa: CASSNQHHSNQPQNF

j_gene: TRBJ2-3
d_gene: NA
v_gene: TRBV28
CDR3aa: CASSEQKTGITDTQYF

j_gene: TRBJ2-7
d_gene: TRBD2
v_gene: TRBV6-1
CDR3aa: CASSVAGGSYEQYF

j_gene: TRBJ1-1
d_gene: TRBD1
v_gene: TRBV19
CDR3aa: CASSQGQGGTEAFF

j_gene: TRBJ2-2
d_gene: TRBD2
v_gene: TRBV5-1
CDR3aa: CASSRPTGSGTSGSNTGELFF

j_gene: TRBJ2-7
d_gene: TRBD2
v_gene: TRBV5-6
CDR3aa: CASSLRLAGSYEQYF

j_gene: TRBJ1-5
d_gene: TRBD1
v_gene: TRBV28
CDR3aa: CASSLGTGVNQPQNF

j_gene: TRBJ2-7
d_gene: TRBD1
v_gene: TRBV28
CDR3aa: CASSLWRTGTYEQYF

j_gene: TRBJ1-1
d_gene: NA
v_gene: TRBV25-1
CDR3aa: CASSELRSTEAFF

j_gene: TRBJ1-5
d_gene: NA
v_gene: TRBV11-2
CDR3aa: CASSPRGNQPQNF

j_gene: TRBJ2-1
d_gene: NA
v_gene: TRBV5-1
CDR3aa: CASSEAHNEQFF

j_gene: TRBJ2-7
d_gene: TRBD2
v_gene: TRBV5-1
CDR3aa: CASSLALAGEPYEQYF

j_gene: TRBJ2-6
d_gene: NA
v_gene: TRBV6-4
CDR3aa: CASSERAGANVLTF

j_gene: TRBJ2-1
d_gene: TRBD2
v_gene: TRBV2
CDR3aa: CASSELLPTSGNYNEQFF

j_gene: TRBJ1-2
d_gene: TRBD1
v_gene: TRBV19
CDR3aa: CASRLDRGDGYPF